This T cell receptor (beta chain) is from a study of T-cell reconstitution after alpha-beta-depleted transplantation in children. Preparation of the TCRbeta library used unique molecular identifiers. One entry per CDR3 protein, called by TCRdb with MiXCR from the PCR reads. The sample carries more than 200,000 distinct CDR3 sequences, approximately 15% recorded once. This clonotype was picked up a small number of times. The antigen is unknown. Study conclusions and caveats: T cells produced anew were the main source of T-cell counts and diversity one year after transplant. Surviving thymic progenitors and recipient T cells were the source of high TCRbeta diversity at day 60 in some patients.

The germline gives CDR1 ENHRY, CDR2 SYGVKD. There are 13 residues in the CDR3. V lost 4 bases and J lost 7, with 13 bases in between. This chain connects TRBV10-3 to TRBJ1-1; D unclear. The input for sequencing was PBMCs, mostly from graft donor cells, taken 360 days after TCRalphabeta/CD19-depleted stem cell transplant. The TCR was taken from a male patient aged 2 to 9 who had a stem cell transplant for acute lymphoblastic leukemia, so the T cells may come from the graft donor. Here the CDR3 reads CAISGQPRGEAFF. DNA of the CDR3: TGTGCCATCAGTGGGCAGCCACGAGGTGAAGCTTTCTTT.